This TCR beta chain was sequenced in a study of blood T cell repertoires in COVID-19. Study-level information: T cells, B-cell-depleted T cells, or PBMCs provided the cDNA or gDNA that served as material.

Method: immunoSEQ multiplex PCR; TCRdb's copy keeps in-frame clones and lacks some. The table shows roughly 73,000 clones, with 88% occurring only once. CDR1 is SGHRS, CDR2 YFSETQ, per germline. The CDR3 has 17 amino acids. V was pared by 4 bases and J by 0 bases, with 3 bases of the junction left unmatched. The chain recombines TRBV5-1 with TRBJ2-2, with 13 nucleotides matching TRBD2. The clonotype comes from a human donor in a cohort sampled during active COVID-19. Specimen: peripheral blood. CDR3 in DNA: TGCGCCAGCAGCCTGGGACTAGCGGGATCGAACACCGGGGAGCTGTTTTTT. Its translation: CASSLGLAGSNTGELFF.